This TCR beta chain was sequenced during a study of cytomegalovirus exposure and HLA in healthy donors. Only one count was recorded for this clone. Its antigen is not identified. Both 60 Vbeta primers and 13 Jbeta primers went into the PCR. Some clones are missing from TCRdb's copy, which holds only in-frame ones; the method was immunoSEQ multiplex PCR. This sample carries 200,000 or so clones, 65% to 85% of them seen once, and the ten largest clones take 0.71%. Findings and caveats of the study: Being indistinguishable, some V segments were excluded, TRBV6-2 and TRBV6-3 among them. Reports credit the classifier with highly specific, highly sensitive diagnosis of cytomegalovirus status.

Deletions cut 4 bases from V and 0 bases from J, with 7 bases between. The CDR3 runs 13 residues. Germline V gene data show CDR1 as SEHNR and CDR2 as FQNEAQ (reference sequence). This TCR derives from a boy younger than 10 in good health and CMV-seronegative. Sample: PBMCs. V is TRBV7-9 and J is TRBJ2-7; the D is unclear. The CDR3: CASSSGVSYEQYF. The DNA for the CDR3 is TGTGCCAGCAGCTCCGGTGTCTCCTACGAGCAGTACTTC.